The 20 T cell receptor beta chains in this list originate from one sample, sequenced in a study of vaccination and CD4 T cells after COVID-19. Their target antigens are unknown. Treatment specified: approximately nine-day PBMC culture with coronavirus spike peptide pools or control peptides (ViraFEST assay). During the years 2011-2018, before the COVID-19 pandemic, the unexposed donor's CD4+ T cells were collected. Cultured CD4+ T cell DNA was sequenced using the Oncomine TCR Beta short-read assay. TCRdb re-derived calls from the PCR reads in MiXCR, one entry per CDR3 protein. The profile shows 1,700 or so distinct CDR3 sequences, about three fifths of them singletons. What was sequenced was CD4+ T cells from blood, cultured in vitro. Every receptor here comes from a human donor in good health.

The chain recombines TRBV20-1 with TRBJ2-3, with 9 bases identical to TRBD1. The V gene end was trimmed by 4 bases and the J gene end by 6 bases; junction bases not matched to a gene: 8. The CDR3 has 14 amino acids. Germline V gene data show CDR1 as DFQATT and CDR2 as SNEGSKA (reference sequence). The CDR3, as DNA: TGCAGTGCTAATCCGGGACAGGGAGGGGATACGCAGTATTTT. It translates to CSANPGQGGDTQYF.

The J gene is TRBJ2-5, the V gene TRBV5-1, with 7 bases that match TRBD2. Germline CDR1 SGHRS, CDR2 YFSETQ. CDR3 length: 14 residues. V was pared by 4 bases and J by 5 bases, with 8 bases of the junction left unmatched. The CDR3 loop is CASSTTAGRETQYF. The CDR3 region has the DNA TGCGCCAGCAGCACGACAGCGGGACGGGAGACCCAGTACTTC.

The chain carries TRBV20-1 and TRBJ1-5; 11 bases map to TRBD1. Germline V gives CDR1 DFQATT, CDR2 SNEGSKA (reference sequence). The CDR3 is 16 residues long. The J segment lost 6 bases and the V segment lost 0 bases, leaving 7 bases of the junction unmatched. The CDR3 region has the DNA TGCAGTGCTAGAGATAGGCGGACAGGGGGCTTTCAGCCCCAGCATTTT. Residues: CSARDRRTGGFQPQHF.

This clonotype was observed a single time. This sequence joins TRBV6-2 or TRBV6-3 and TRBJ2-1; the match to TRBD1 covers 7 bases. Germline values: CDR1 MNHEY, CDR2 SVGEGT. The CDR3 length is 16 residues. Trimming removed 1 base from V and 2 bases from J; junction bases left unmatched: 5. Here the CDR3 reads CASSYYRDSPYNEQFF. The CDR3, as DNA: TGTGCCAGCAGTTACTACCGGGACAGTCCCTACAATGAGCAGTTCTTC.

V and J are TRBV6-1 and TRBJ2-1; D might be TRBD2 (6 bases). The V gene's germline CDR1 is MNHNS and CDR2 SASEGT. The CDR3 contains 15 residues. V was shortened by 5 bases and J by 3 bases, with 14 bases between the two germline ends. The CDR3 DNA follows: TGTGCCAGCAGTAACCGCCGACTAGTCTACAATGAGCAGTTCTTC. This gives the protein CASSNRRLVYNEQFF.

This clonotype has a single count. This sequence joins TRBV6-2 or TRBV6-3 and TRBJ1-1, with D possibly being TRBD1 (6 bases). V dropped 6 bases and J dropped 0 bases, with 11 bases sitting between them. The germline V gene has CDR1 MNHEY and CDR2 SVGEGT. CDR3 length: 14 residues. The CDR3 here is CASRRDIMNTEAFF. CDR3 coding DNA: TGTGCCAGCAGAAGGGACATAATGAACACTGAAGCTTTCTTT.

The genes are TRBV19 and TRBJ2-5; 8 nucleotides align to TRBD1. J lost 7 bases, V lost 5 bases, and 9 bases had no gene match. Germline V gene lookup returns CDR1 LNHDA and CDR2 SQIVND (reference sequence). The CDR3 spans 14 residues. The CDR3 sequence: CASSRQGPPGTQYF. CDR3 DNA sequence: TGTGCCAGTAGTCGACAGGGGCCCCCGGGGACCCAGTACTTC.

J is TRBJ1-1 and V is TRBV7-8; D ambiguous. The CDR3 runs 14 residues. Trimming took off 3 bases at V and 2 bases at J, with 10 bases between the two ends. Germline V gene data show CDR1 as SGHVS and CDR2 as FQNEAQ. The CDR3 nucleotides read TGTGCCAGCAGCTTGAGGGCCTTAAACACTGAAGCTTTCTTT. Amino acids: CASSLRALNTEAFF.

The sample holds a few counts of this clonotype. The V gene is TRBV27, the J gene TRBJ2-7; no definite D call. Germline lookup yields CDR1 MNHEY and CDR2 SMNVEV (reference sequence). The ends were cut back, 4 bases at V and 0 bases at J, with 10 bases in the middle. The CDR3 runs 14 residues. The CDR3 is CASSSNSISYEQYF. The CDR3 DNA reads TGTGCCAGCAGTTCCAATTCGATCTCCTACGAGCAGTACTTC.

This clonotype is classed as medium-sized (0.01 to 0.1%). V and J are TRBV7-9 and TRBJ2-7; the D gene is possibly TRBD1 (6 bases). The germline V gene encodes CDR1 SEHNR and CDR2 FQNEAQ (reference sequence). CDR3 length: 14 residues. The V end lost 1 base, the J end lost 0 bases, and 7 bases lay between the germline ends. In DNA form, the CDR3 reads TGTGCCAGCAGCTTAGACAGGGCCTCCTACGAGCAGTACTTC. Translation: CASSLDRASYEQYF.

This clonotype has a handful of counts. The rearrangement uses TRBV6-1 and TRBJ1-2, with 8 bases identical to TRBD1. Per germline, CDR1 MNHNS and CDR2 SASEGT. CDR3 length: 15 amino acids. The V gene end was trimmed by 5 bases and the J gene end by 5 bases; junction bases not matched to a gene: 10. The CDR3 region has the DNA TGTGCCAGCAGTAGGGGGACAGGCCTTTGGTATGGCTACACCTTC. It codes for CASSRGTGLWYGYTF.

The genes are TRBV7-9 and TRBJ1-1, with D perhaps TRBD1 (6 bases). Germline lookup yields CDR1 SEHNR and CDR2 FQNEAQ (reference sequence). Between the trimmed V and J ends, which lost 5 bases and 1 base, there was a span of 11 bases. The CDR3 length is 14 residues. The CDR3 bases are TGTGCCAGCAGCCTAGGGGGGGGGAACACTGAAGCTTTCTTT. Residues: CASSLGGGNTEAFF.

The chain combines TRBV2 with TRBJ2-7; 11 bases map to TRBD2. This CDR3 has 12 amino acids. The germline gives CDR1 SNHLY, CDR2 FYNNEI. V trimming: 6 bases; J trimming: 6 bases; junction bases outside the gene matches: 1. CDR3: CASRTSGIEQYF. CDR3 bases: TGTGCCAGCAGGACTAGCGGGATCGAGCAGTACTTC.

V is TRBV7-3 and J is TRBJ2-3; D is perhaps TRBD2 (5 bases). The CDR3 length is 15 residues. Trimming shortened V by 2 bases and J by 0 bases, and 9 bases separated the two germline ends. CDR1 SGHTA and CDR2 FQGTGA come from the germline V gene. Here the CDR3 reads CASSLDGMSTDTQYF. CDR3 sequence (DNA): TGTGCCAGCAGCTTAGACGGGATGAGCACAGATACGCAGTATTTT.

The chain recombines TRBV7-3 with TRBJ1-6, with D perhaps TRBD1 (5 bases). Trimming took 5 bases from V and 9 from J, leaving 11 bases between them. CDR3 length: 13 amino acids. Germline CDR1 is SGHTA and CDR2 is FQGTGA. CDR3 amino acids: CASSEDRGSPLHF. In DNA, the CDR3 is TGTGCCAGCAGCGAAGACAGAGGTTCACCCCTCCACTTT.

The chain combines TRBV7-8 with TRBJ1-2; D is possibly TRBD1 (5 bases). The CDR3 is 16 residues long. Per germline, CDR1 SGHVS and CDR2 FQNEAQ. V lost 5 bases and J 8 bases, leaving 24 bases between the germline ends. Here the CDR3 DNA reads TGTGCCAGCAGCCCCCAGGGAGGCAGGAAGCTGGGCGGCTACACCTTC. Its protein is CASSPQGGRKLGGYTF.

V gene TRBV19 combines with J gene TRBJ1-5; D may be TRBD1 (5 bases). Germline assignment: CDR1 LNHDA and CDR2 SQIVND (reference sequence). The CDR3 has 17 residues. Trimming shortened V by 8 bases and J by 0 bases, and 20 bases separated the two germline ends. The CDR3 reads CASRDGALDFSNQPQHF. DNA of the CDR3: TGTGCCAGTCGGGACGGTGCCCTCGATTTTAGCAATCAGCCCCAGCATTTT.

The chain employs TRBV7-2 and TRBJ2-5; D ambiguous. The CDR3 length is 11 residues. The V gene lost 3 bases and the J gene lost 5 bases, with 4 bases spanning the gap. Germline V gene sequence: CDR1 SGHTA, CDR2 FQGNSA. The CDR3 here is CASSFYETQYF. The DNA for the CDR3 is TGTGCCAGCAGCTTTTATGAGACCCAGTACTTC. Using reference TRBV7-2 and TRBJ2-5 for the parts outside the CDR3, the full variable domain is GAGVSQSPSNKVTEKGKDVELRCDPISGHTALYWYRQSLGQGLEFLIYFQGNSAPDKSGLPSDRFSAERTGGSVSTLTIQRTQQEDSAVYLCASSFYETQYFGPGTRLLVL.

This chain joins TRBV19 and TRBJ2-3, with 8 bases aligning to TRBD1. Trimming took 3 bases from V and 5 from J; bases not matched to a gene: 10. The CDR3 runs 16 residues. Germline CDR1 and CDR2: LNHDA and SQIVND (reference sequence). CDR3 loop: CASSMTGDQVGDTQYF. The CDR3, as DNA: TGTGCCAGTAGTATGACAGGGGACCAGGTAGGAGATACGCAGTATTTT. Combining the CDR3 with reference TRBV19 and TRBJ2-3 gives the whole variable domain DGGITQSPKYLFRKEGQNVTLSCEQNLNHDAMYWYRQDPGQGLRLIYYSQIVNDFQKGDIAEGYSVSREKKESFPLTVTSAQKNPTAFYLCASSMTGDQVGDTQYFGPGTRLTVL.

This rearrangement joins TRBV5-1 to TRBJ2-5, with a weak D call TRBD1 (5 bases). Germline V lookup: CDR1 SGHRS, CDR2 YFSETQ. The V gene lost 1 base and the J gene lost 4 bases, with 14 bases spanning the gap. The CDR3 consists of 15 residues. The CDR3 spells CASSLNAIGAETQYF. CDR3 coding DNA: TGCGCCAGCAGCTTGAATGCGATAGGGGCAGAGACCCAGTACTTC.